Detailed here is one T cell receptor beta chain. It lacks a known antigen. No per-base quality is available; no much larger clone lies one base away. Collaborating institutions collected whole blood in K2EDTA tubes following their own protocols. Collaborator samples were shipped for TCRbeta analysis as frozen whole blood, isolated PBMCs, or DNA extracted from either sample type. This sample was taken from a study of blood T cell repertoires in COVID-19 (dated by TCRdb to about 2020). Context from the whole study: Collaborator samples came from the United States, Italy and Spain and covered acute and convalescent phases of COVID-19. The samples were drawn from two sources: the first 160 participants of the ongoing ImmuneRACE study, and 1,200 or so subjects contributed by 6 global collaborators. The material from the prospective study consisted of cDNA or gDNA derived from T cells, B-cell-depleted T cells, or PBMCs. Sample metadata almost always included a de-identified subject ID, COVID-19 status, age in years and sex. Where available, HLA class I and class II types were obtained from metadata supplied by the sample provider rather than from assay-based typing. Deeply sampled blood TCRbeta repertoires from subjects exposed to, actively infected with, or recovered from COVID-19 were included in the dataset. The repertoires were released in a freely available public database meant as a resource for research on the immune response to SARS-CoV-2.

The immunoSEQ Assay, a bias-controlled multiplex PCR, was used to amplify TCRbeta CDR3 regions from genomic DNA. The authors' analysis ran thus. The number of nucleated cells in each sample was estimated from the amplification of reference gene primers within the assay. To quantify the absolute abundance of each unique TCRbeta CDR3 rearrangement, sequence reads were collapsed and filtered. For each sample, productive Simpson clonality was calculated as the square root of Simpson's diversity index across productive rearrangements. TCRdb stores this immuneACCESS table with in-frame sequences only. Part of the clones is absent; in the studies checked, under half of the shortfall reflects unresolved V genes, and no reason is known for the rest. V and J calls and clone size come straight from that table; D and trimming were deduced from the DNA. This sample lists almost 55,000 clones; 84% were detected once. The ten largest clones add up to roughly 2.7% of the sample.

The paper's findings and limits, for the study overall: Clinical and demographic metadata were provided uncurated, with the amount varying by source and participant.

Based on the germline V gene, the CDR1 and CDR2 sequences are SGHVS and FQNEAQ. Inclusive of the bounding cysteine and phenylalanine, the CDR3 is 14 residues long. Left in the record is the CDR3 DNA by itself, 42 bases read in frame from the first base. The V end loses 1 base and the J end loses 7 bases, and a stretch of 8 bases separates them. The sequenced sample consisted of peripheral blood. This receptor was taken from a man aged 45-65 years with acute or convalescent COVID-19. Recombination linked TRBV7-8 to TRBJ1-6, with the D gene call left open. The DNA reads as follows: TGTGCCAGCAGCTTAGGGTCAGTCAATTCACCCCTCCACTTT. This codes for CASSLGSVNSPLHF. The variable domain in full, with residues beyond the CDR3 obtained from the reference TRBV7-8 and TRBJ1-6 genes, is GAGVSQSPRYKVAKRGQDVALRCDPISGHVSLFWYQQALGQGPEFLTYFQNEAQLDKSGLPSDRFFAERPEGSVSTLKIQRTQQEDSAVYLCASSLGSVNSPLHFGNGTRLTVT.